The T cell receptor beta chain described here comes from a study of cytomegalovirus exposure and HLA in healthy donors. Note on this clone: Its antigen is still unknown.

Primers for the PCR totalled 60 Vbeta and 13 Jbeta. Assay used: immunoSEQ multiplex PCR; TCRdb lists only in-frame clones, some missing. The sample has roughly 120,000 clones, 77% seen once. Germline assignment: CDR1 SGHRS and CDR2 YFSETQ. There are 15 residues in the CDR3. J lost 7 bases, V lost 3 bases, and 7 bases had no gene match. Regarding the study as a whole: Analysis performed later found about 17,000 TCR beta sequences associated with HLA alleles at 0.05 false discovery rate. Presence/absence results assume similar sequencing depth per donor, which may not hold. Many donors shared some public TCRs, even though most TCR sequences were rare. It emerged from a later analysis that several of the most significant clusters appeared to be linked to common viral pathogens.

The chain combines TRBV5-1 with TRBJ1-2; TRBD1 aligns across 12 bases. The sample comprised PBMCs. This TCR came from a man in his forties or fifties in good health and CMV-seropositive. CDR3 in amino acids: CASSSAGQGAVGYTF. The CDR3 region has the DNA TGCGCCAGCAGCTCGGCGGGACAGGGGGCGGTTGGCTACACCTTC. The entire variable domain, with the rest obtained from reference TRBV5-1 and TRBJ1-2, is as follows: KAGVTQTPRYLIKTRGQQVTLSCSPISGHRSVSWYQQTPGQGLQFLFEYFSETQRNKGNFPGRFSGRQFSNSRSEMNVSTLELGDSALYLCASSSAGQGAVGYTFGSGTRLTVV.